This T cell receptor beta chain derives from a study of T cell responses to AZD1222 COVID-19 vaccine. Study conclusions and caveats: Repertoires were obtained only post-peak T cell response. Regions 160-218 and 743-854 dominated among vaccine-associated CD4 TCRs spanning spike.

Profiled with immunoSEQ multiplex PCR; TCRdb holds only in-frame clones, not every one. The sample includes under 110,000 clones, more than 75% of them seen just once. The CDR3 extends over 13 amino acids. CDR1 ENHRY and CDR2 SYGVKD come from the germline V gene. After removal of 6 bases from V and 7 bases from J, the junction contained 3 bases not matched to a gene. Details on this clone: Antigen specificity is unknown.

The input for sequencing was peripheral blood, taken 28 days after the second AZD1222 dose. The rearrangement joins TRBV10-3 to TRBJ1-2; 12 bases align to TRBD1. The sequence was collected from an adult who received the AZD1222 COVID-19 vaccine. The CDR3 loop is CAIRGGQGAGYTF. CDR3 bases: TGTGCCATCAGGGGGGGACAGGGGGCTGGCTACACCTTC.